The T cell receptor (beta chain) under discussion was sequenced for a study of T cell responses to AZD1222 COVID-19 vaccine (TCRdb year 2021). Some background on the complete study: AZD1222 recipients whose second dose came at about 4 weeks and those whose second dose came at about 12 weeks were combined into one group, since spike-specific TCR depth and breadth did not differ between the two schedules. TCR sequencing was performed for more than 230 trial participants, of whom about 200 were given two doses of AZD1222 and around 25 were given two doses of MenACWY control vaccine. Trial participants were enrolled by age into 18-55, 56-69 and 70-plus year subgroups, with roughly 150, 30 and 60 TCR-sequenced participants respectively.

Study-level results and caveats: Because no samples from the day 14 peak response were available, repertoires could be characterized only after the peak T cell response. Epitopes outside the regions mutated in the B.1.351 and B.1.1.7 variants were reportedly recognized by nearly half of the unique spike-specific TCRs. The vaccine-associated CD4 TCRs covered the entire spike protein, and the dominant responses fell in regions 160-218 and 743-854. After two AZD1222 doses, spike-specific TCR breadth and depth were significantly higher than at day 0 and than in MenACWY recipients. Participants were mostly white British, with more females than males. The authors suggested clonal diversity may have been underestimated. Conclusions about previously exposed vaccinees are limited, since just six or seven AZD1222 recipients were seropositive for SARS-CoV-2 at baseline. In the small 56-69-year group, the increase in depth fell short of significance, most likely because of low power.

Interpreted using the paper, the time point label stands for: baseline before first vaccination. Samples from vaccinated people were obtained from the UK trials COV001 and COV002, which included a single-blind randomized controlled phase 2/3 trial of AZD1222 (ChAdOx1 nCoV-19) in healthy adults. For TCRbeta chain sequencing, PBMC samples were collected from trial participants at day 0 and at day 28 after the second dose. The CDR3 regions of human TCRbeta chains were analyzed by immunosequencing. Per the source publication's procedure: Repertoire TCRs were matched against a reference library of SARS-CoV-2-specific TCRs generated with the MIRA antigen-specificity platform. Breadth meant the fraction of unique TCRs that were SARS-CoV-2-associated, whereas depth meant the fraction of total T cells that were SARS-CoV-2-associated. Each spike-specific TCR was assigned to its reactive spike region and to a CD4 or CD8 class using the MIRA data. Log10-transformed breadth and depth values were compared by one-way ANOVA with Sidak's multiple comparisons tests. TCRdb obtained this table from immuneACCESS and retained in-frame rearrangements with V and J assigned. These tables miss some clones; where compared with another copy, unresolved V genes account for less than half of the shortfall, and the remainder is unexplained. The V and J calls and clone size are taken from that table; D and trimming were inferred from the DNA. The sample contains about 110,000 clones, around 89% of them found a single time. Over 1.5% of the sample is in the top ten clones.

Points on this clone: What this receptor recognizes is not known. The input lacks base qualities; no much larger clone sits a single base away.

The CDR3 numbers 15 residues from cysteine through phenylalanine. The CDR3 DNA has 45 bases and is translated from base 1. The germline V gene gives CDR1 as SNHLY and CDR2 as FYNNEI. V and J lose 5 bases and 3 bases, and a span of 15 bases separates them. The sequence derives from an adult in good health. The sample in question was peripheral blood, obtained on day 0 of AZD1222 vaccination. The rearranged segments are TRBV2 and TRBJ2-3; the D region possibly corresponds to TRBD1 (5 bases align). The DNA reads TGTGCCAGCAGTTACTTTCAGGGTAAAACAGATACGCAGTATTTT. The resulting protein is CASSYFQGKTDTQYF.